The rows below give T cell receptor beta chains drawn from one sample of a study of brain T cells in children with intractable seizures. Method: immunoSEQ multiplex PCR; TCRdb's copy keeps in-frame clones and lacks some. The sample includes around 80,000 clones, 90% to 95% of them seen just once. The sample consisted of peripheral blood, taken at surgery. The receptors here all came from a girl aged 2-10 years with Rasmussen encephalitis and intractable seizures. Both conserved end residues are part of each CDR3. The D gene is left open where the match is weak. The size of a clone is reported for some rows only, either as once, few or many, or as a class for expanded clones.

J: TRBJ1-3
length: 14
D: .
V: TRBV30
size: once
CDR3: CAWSAQSSGNTIYF
DNA: TGTGCCTGGAGTGCACAGAGCTCTGGAAACACCATATATTTT

J: TRBJ1-2
length: 15
D: TRBD1
V: TRBV5-5
size: .
CDR3: CASSLEGALGYGYTF
DNA: TGTGCCAGCAGCTTGGAGGGGGCGCTGGGCTATGGCTACACCTTC

J: TRBJ2-2
length: 16
D: .
V: TRBV13
size: .
CDR3: CASSLTGSSYTGELFF
DNA: TGTGCCAGCAGCCTAACAGGGTCTAGCTACACCGGGGAGCTGTTTTTT

J: TRBJ2-3
length: 17
D: TRBD2
V: TRBV24-1
size: .
CDR3: CATSERTSGRQTDTQYF
DNA: TGTGCCACCAGTGAGCGGACTAGCGGGAGGCAGACAGATACGCAGTATTTT

J: TRBJ1-3
length: 14
D: .
V: TRBV19
size: .
CDR3: CASNGGLSGNTIYF
DNA: TGTGCCAGTAACGGGGGGTTATCTGGAAACACCATATATTTT

J: TRBJ1-2
length: 14
D: .
V: TRBV6-5
size: .
CDR3: CASSRMANNYGYTF
DNA: TGTGCCAGCAGCCGAATGGCCAATAACTATGGCTACACCTTC

J: TRBJ2-3
length: 12
D: .
V: TRBV6-6
size: once
CDR3: CASGSLTDTQYF
DNA: TGTGCCAGCGGAAGCTTGACAGATACGCAGTATTTT

J: TRBJ1-6
length: 14
D: .
V: TRBV9
size: .
CDR3: CASSGGVYNSPLHF
DNA: TGTGCCAGCAGCGGAGGGGTTTATAATTCACCCCTCCACTTT

J: TRBJ2-1
length: 17
D: TRBD2
V: TRBV5-6
size: .
CDR3: CASSLRPGTSGSVQQFF
DNA: TGTGCCAGCAGCCTACGTCCCGGGACTAGCGGGAGCGTTCAGCAGTTCTTC

J: TRBJ1-1
length: 13
D: .
V: TRBV6-5
size: once
CDR3: CASRDTQNTEAFF
DNA: TGTGCCAGCAGGGACACCCAGAACACTGAAGCTTTCTTT

J: TRBJ2-5
length: 14
D: .
V: TRBV19
size: .
CDR3: CASSIGRSQETQYF
DNA: TGTGCCAGTAGTATAGGCAGAAGCCAAGAGACCCAGTACTTC

J: TRBJ1-2
length: 13
D: .
V: TRBV27
size: .
CDR3: CASSPGRSYGYTF
DNA: TGTGCCAGCAGTCCCGGTAGATCCTATGGCTACACCTTC

J: TRBJ1-3
length: 14
D: .
V: TRBV24-1
size: .
CDR3: CATSDPDSGNTIYF
DNA: TGTGCCACCAGTGACCCGGACTCTGGAAACACCATATATTTT

J: TRBJ1-2
length: 15
D: .
V: TRBV10-3
size: .
CDR3: CAISATHYGGHGYTF
DNA: TGTGCCATCAGTGCTACGCACTATGGAGGCCATGGCTACACCTTC

J: TRBJ2-7
length: 11
D: TRBD1
V: TRBV19
size: .
CDR3: CASSAGGEQYF
DNA: TGTGCCAGTAGTGCAGGGGGCGAGCAGTACTTC

J: TRBJ2-3
length: 14
D: .
V: TRBV6-4
size: .
CDR3: CASRTTPGADTQYF
DNA: TGTGCCAGCAGGACCACCCCAGGCGCAGATACGCAGTATTTT

J: TRBJ2-2
length: 16
D: TRBD1
V: TRBV6-1
size: .
CDR3: CASSDGGQGPYGELFF
DNA: TGTGCCAGCAGTGACGGGGGACAGGGACCATACGGGGAGCTGTTTTTT

J: TRBJ1-1
length: 11
D: .
V: TRBV2
size: .
CDR3: CASREDTEAFF
DNA: TGTGCCAGCAGGGAAGACACTGAAGCTTTCTTT

J: TRBJ1-1
length: 13
D: .
V: TRBV10-1
size: once
CDR3: CASSREENTEAFF
DNA: TGCGCCAGCAGCAGAGAGGAGAACACTGAAGCTTTCTTT

J: TRBJ1-2
length: 10
D: .
V: TRBV6-5
size: few
CDR3: CASSEYGYTF
DNA: TGTGCCAGCTCTGAGTATGGCTACACCTTC

J: TRBJ1-4
length: 12
D: TRBD1
V: TRBV28
size: once
CDR3: CASSQGGEKLFF
DNA: TGTGCCAGCAGCCAGGGGGGGGAAAAACTGTTTTTT

J: TRBJ2-2
length: 14
D: .
V: TRBV29-1
size: .
CDR3: CSVATMTGYGELFF
DNA: TGCAGCGTGGCCACCATGACAGGCTACGGGGAGCTGTTTTTT

J: TRBJ1-1
length: 14
D: .
V: TRBV5-1
size: .
CDR3: CASSSTSANTEAFF
DNA: TGCGCCAGCAGTTCGACGTCGGCGAACACTGAAGCTTTCTTT

J: TRBJ2-1
length: 14
D: .
V: TRBV5-6
size: once
CDR3: CASSPGGAYNEQFF
DNA: TGTGCCAGCAGCCCGGGCGGGGCATACAATGAGCAGTTCTTC

J: TRBJ1-5
length: 14
D: TRBD1
V: TRBV19
size: .
CDR3: CARPRGTGNQPQHF
DNA: TGTGCCAGACCGAGGGGGACAGGCAATCAGCCCCAGCATTTT

J: TRBJ2-2
length: 13
D: TRBD1
V: TRBV30
size: .
CDR3: CAWGQGGTGELFF
DNA: TGTGCCTGGGGACAGGGGGGCACCGGGGAGCTGTTTTTT

J: TRBJ2-1
length: 19
D: TRBD2
V: TRBV4-1
size: .
CDR3: CASSQDWTSGPLPYNEQFF
DNA: TGCGCCAGCAGCCAAGATTGGACTAGCGGCCCACTACCATACAATGAGCAGTTCTTC

J: TRBJ1-5
length: 14
D: TRBD1
V: TRBV28
size: once
CDR3: CASRRDRDHQPQHF
DNA: TGTGCCAGCAGGAGGGACAGGGATCATCAGCCCCAGCATTTT

J: TRBJ1-1
length: 13
D: .
V: TRBV6-5
size: few
CDR3: CASRRTLNTEAFF
DNA: TGTGCCAGCAGACGGACACTTAACACTGAAGCTTTCTTT

J: TRBJ2-7
length: 16
D: TRBD1
V: TRBV30
size: .
CDR3: CAWSGTASEPGYEQYF
DNA: TGTGCCTGGAGCGGGACAGCATCTGAGCCGGGCTACGAGCAGTACTTC

J: TRBJ1-2
length: 15
D: .
V: TRBV7-9
size: .
CDR3: CASSLEERTNYGYTF
DNA: TGTGCCAGCAGCTTAGAGGAGCGGACTAACTATGGCTACACCTTC

J: TRBJ2-2
length: 14
D: .
V: TRBV2
size: .
CDR3: CASSQGLNTGELFF
DNA: TGTGCCAGCAGTCAGGGGTTGAACACCGGGGAGCTGTTTTTT

J: TRBJ1-2
length: 15
D: .
V: TRBV7-9
size: .
CDR3: CASSLAIGGGYGYTF
DNA: TGTGCCAGCAGCTTAGCGATTGGGGGGGGCTATGGCTACACCTTC

J: TRBJ1-5
length: 16
D: .
V: TRBV2
size: .
CDR3: CASSEIVGFGNQPQHF
DNA: TGTGCCAGCAGTGAAATTGTAGGGTTCGGCAATCAGCCCCAGCATTTT

J: TRBJ1-5
length: 17
D: .
V: TRBV4-1
size: few
CDR3: CASSPQGSGGTYQPQHF
DNA: TGCGCCAGCAGCCCCCAGGGTTCGGGGGGAACCTATCAGCCCCAGCATTTT

J: TRBJ2-7
length: 17
D: .
V: TRBV4-1
size: .
CDR3: CASSQDHGSGTDYEQYF
DNA: TGCGCCAGCAGCCAAGATCACGGTAGCGGAACAGACTACGAGCAGTACTTC

J: TRBJ1-1
length: 15
D: .
V: TRBV7-9
size: few
CDR3: CASRGRQGGNTEAFF
DNA: TGTGCCAGCAGAGGAAGGCAGGGCGGGAACACTGAAGCTTTCTTT

J: TRBJ2-7
length: 14
D: .
V: TRBV19
size: .
CDR3: CASSAGQFYDEQYF
DNA: TGTGCCAGTAGTGCGGGACAGTTCTATGACGAGCAGTACTTC

J: TRBJ1-1
length: 16
D: TRBD1
V: TRBV10-1
size: .
CDR3: CASSEGDRVGRTEAFF
DNA: TGCGCCAGCAGTGAGGGCGACAGGGTTGGGAGGACTGAAGCTTTCTTT

J: TRBJ2-2
length: 17
D: .
V: TRBV19
size: once
CDR3: CASSIMGGQLNTGELFF
DNA: TGTGCCAGTAGTATTATGGGCGGACAGTTAAACACCGGGGAGCTGTTTTTT

J: TRBJ2-1
length: 13
D: TRBD2
V: TRBV12-3/TRBV12-4
size: .
CDR3: CASRLAGVHEQFF
DNA: TGTGCCAGCAGACTAGCGGGAGTGCATGAGCAGTTCTTC

J: TRBJ2-7
length: 15
D: .
V: TRBV7-9
size: .
CDR3: CASSSYRPGSYEQYF
DNA: TGTGCCAGCAGCTCATACCGACCAGGGTCCTACGAGCAGTACTTC

J: TRBJ2-7
length: 14
D: TRBD2
V: TRBV6-1
size: .
CDR3: CASSDEREALEQYF
DNA: TGTGCCAGCAGTGACGAGCGGGAAGCCCTCGAGCAGTACTTC

J: TRBJ1-2
length: 13
D: .
V: TRBV2
size: .
CDR3: CASSLTADYGYTF
DNA: TGTGCCAGCAGTCTTACAGCTGACTATGGCTACACCTTC

J: TRBJ2-7
length: 12
D: .
V: TRBV5-1
size: .
CDR3: CASSLGGDEQYF
DNA: TGCGCCAGCAGCTTGGGCGGGGACGAGCAGTACTTC

J: TRBJ2-1
length: 16
D: TRBD2
V: TRBV6-4
size: .
CDR3: CASSVSASGGAHEQFF
DNA: TGTGCCAGCAGTGTCTCCGCTAGCGGGGGGGCCCATGAGCAGTTCTTC

J: TRBJ2-3
length: 14
D: .
V: TRBV9
size: .
CDR3: CASSVEIVTDTQYF
DNA: TGTGCCAGCAGCGTCGAGATCGTCACAGATACGCAGTATTTT